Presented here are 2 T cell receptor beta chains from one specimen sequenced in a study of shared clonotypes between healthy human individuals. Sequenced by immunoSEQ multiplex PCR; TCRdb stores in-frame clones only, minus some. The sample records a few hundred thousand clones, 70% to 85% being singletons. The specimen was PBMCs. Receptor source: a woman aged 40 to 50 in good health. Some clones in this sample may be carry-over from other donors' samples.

Here the CDR3 DNA reads TGTGCCAGCAGCTTGAATGTGGCCTCTGGAAACACCATATATTTT. This sequence encodes CASSLNVASGNTIYF. V gene TRBV7-8 combines with J gene TRBJ1-3; no reliable D call. V lost 3 bases to trimming and J lost 0 bases, with 9 bases between them. This CDR3 contains 15 residues. Germline V gene data show CDR1 as SGHVS and CDR2 as FQNEAQ.

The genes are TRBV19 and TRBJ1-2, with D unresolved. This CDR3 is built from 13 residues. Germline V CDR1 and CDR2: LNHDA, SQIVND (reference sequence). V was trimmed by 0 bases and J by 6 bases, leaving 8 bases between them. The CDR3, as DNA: TGTGCCAGTAGTATAGATGTCAGCGATGGCTACACCTTC. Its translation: CASSIDVSDGYTF.